The sequence of this TCR beta chain was determined in a study of control samples from healthy donors and cancer patients. The germline V gene encodes CDR1 MGHRA and CDR2 YSYEKL. Trimming removed 4 bases at V and 4 bases at J, with 11 bases between. The CDR3 has 13 amino acids. Profiling relied on immunoSEQ multiplex PCR, and the TCRdb table lists in-frame clones only, not all of them. The table lists about 86,000 clones, roughly 94% of them singletons. Sequenced: blood. The chain is built from TRBV4-1 and TRBJ2-7; the D is unclear. This sequence originates from a woman under 30 in good health. CDR3 sequence reads: CASSPPLEYEQYF. CDR3 in DNA: TGCGCCAGCAGCCCCCCGCTGGAGTACGAGCAGTACTTC.